This T cell receptor beta chain was identified in a study of cytomegalovirus exposure and HLA in healthy donors. Study at large: One earlier analysis, a look at about 179 million T cells, found about 100 million unique TCR beta sequences.

The CDR3 spans 17 residues. The V end lost 0 bases, the J end lost 0 bases, and 11 bases lay between the germline ends. In germline, CDR1 is LGHNA, CDR2 YNFKEQ. The study ran its PCR with 60 Vbeta and 13 Jbeta primers. The data were produced by immunoSEQ multiplex PCR, yet TCRdb's version contains in-frame clones alone and is incomplete. The table includes 130,000 to 150,000 clones, about 76% detected once. As to this clone: Its antigen is unknown.

Study-level results: Confirmation in vitro established that a few CMV-associated chains were specific for CMV antigens. Later on, an analysis showed TCR association rates differing by HLA locus, with DRB1 the most and HLA-C the fewest. Sequences of the TCR beta chain were said to predict the HLA-A and HLA-B alleles of most subjects accurately.

Sequencing used PBMCs. The chain uses TRBV4-2 and TRBJ1-4; a weak D match, TRBD1 (6 bases). The clonotype originates from a man younger than 35 in good health and CMV-seronegative. CDR3: CASSQDPGDATNEKLFF. The CDR3 nucleotides read TGTGCCAGCAGCCAAGATCCAGGGGATGCAACTAATGAAAAACTGTTTTTT.